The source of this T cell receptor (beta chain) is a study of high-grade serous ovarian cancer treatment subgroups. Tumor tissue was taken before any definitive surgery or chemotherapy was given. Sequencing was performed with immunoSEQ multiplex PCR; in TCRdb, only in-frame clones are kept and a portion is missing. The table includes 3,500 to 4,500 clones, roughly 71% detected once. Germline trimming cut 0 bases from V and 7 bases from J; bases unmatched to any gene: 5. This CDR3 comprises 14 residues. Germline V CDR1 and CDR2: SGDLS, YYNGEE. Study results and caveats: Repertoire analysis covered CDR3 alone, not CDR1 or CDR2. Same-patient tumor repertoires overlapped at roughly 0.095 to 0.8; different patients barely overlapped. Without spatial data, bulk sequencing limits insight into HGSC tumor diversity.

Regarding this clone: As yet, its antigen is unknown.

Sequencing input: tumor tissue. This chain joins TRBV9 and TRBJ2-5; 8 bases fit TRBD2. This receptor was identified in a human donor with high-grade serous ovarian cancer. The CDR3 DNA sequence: TGTGCCAGCAGCGTAGCTGCCCGGGGGGGGACCCAGTACTTC. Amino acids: CASSVAARGGTQYF.